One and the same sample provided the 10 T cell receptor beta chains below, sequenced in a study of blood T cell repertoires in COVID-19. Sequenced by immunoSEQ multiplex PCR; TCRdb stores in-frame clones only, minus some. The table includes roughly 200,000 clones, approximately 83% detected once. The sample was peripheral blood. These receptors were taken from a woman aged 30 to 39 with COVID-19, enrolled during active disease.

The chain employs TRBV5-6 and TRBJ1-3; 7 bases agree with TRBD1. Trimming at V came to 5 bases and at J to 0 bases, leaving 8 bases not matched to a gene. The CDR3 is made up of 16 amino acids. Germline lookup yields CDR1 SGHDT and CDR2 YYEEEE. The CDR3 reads CASRVVGDSSGNTIYF. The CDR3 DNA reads TGTGCCAGCAGGGTCGTGGGGGACAGCTCTGGAAACACCATATATTTT.

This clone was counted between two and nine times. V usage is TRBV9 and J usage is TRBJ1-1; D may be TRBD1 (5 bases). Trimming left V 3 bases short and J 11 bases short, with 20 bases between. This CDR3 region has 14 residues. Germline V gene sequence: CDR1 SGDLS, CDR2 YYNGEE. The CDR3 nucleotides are TGTGCCAGCAGCGCCGCGGCGGGACCAGGTGGCGCTTTCTTT. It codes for CASSAAAGPGGAFF.

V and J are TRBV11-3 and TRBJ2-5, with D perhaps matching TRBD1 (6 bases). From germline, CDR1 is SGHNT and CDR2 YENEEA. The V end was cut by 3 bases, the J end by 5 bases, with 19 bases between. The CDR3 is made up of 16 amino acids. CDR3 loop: CASSFSTGHSSETQYF. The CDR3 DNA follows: TGTGCCAGCAGCTTTAGTACGGGACACAGTAGCGAGACCCAGTACTTC.

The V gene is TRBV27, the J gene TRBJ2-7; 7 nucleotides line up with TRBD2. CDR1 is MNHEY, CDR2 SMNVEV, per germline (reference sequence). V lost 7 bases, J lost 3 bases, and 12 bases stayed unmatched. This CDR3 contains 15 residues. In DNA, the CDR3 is TGTGCCAGCACCCTTTTTTGGGGCGGGGGCTACGAGCAGTACTTC. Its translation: CASTLFWGGGYEQYF.

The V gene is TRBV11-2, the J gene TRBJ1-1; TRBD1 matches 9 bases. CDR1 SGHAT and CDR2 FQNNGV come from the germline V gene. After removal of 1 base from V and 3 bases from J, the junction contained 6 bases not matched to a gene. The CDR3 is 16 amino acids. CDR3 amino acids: CASSLGGTGKYTEAFF. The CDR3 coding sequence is TGTGCCAGCAGCTTAGGAGGGACAGGGAAGTACACTGAAGCTTTCTTT. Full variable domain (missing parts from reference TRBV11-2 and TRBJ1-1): EAGVAQSPRYKIIEKRQSVAFWCNPISGHATLYWYQQILGQGPKLLIQFQNNGVVDDSQLPKDRFSAERLKGVDSTLKIQPAKLEDSAVYLCASSLGGTGKYTEAFFGQGTRLTVV.

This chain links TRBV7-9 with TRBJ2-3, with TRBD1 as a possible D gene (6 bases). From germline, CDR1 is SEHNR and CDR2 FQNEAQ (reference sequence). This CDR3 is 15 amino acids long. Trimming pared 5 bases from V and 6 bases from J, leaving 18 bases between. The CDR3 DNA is TGTGCCAGCAGCCCCACGAGGAGACAGGCCGATACGCAGTATTTT. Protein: CASSPTRRQADTQYF. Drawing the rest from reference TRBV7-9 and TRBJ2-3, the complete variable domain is DTGVSQNPRHKITKRGQNVTFRCDPISEHNRLYWYRQTLGQGPEFLTYFQNEAQLEKSRLLSDRFSAERPKGSFSTLEIQRTEQGDSAMYLCASSPTRRQADTQYFGPGTRLTVL.

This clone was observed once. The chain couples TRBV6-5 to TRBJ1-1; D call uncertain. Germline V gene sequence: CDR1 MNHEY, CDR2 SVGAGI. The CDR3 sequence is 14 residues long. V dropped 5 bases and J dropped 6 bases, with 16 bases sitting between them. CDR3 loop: CASSQTPPGAEAFF. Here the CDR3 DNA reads TGTGCCAGCAGTCAGACCCCCCCCGGGGCTGAAGCTTTCTTT.

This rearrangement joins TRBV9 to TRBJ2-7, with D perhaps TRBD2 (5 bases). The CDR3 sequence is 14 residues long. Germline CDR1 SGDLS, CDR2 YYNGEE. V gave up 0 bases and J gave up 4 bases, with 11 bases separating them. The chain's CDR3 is CASSVGGTGYEQYF. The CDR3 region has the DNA TGTGCCAGCAGCGTAGGAGGAACGGGATACGAGCAGTACTTC.

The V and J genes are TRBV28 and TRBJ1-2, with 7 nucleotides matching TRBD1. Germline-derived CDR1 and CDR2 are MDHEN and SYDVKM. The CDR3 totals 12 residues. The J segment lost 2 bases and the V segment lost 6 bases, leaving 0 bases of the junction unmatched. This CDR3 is CASRQGNYGYTF. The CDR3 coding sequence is TGTGCCAGCAGACAGGGGAACTATGGCTACACCTTC.

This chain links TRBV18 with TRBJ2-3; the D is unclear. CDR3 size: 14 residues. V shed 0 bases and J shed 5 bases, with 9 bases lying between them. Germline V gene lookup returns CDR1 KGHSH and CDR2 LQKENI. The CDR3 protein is CASSPPSREDTQYF. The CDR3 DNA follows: TGTGCCAGCTCACCACCGAGCCGCGAAGATACGCAGTATTTT.